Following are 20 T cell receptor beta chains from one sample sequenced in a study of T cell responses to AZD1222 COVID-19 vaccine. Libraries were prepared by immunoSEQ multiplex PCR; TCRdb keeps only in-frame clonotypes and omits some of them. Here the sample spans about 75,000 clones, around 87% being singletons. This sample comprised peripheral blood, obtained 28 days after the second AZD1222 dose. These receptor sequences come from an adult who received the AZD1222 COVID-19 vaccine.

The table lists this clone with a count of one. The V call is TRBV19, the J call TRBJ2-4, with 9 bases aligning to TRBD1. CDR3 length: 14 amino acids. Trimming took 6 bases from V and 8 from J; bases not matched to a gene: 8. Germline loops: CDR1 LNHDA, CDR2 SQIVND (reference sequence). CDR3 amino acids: CASRPGQGGYIQYF. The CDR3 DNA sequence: TGTGCCAGTAGACCGGGACAGGGAGGATACATTCAGTACTTC.

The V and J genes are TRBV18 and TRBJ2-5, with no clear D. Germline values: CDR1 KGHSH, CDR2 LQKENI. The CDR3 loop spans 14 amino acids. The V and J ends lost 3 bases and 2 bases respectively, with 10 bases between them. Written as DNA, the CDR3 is TGTGCCAGCTCACCTTCGGCACAGCAAGAGACCCAGTACTTC. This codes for CASSPSAQQETQYF.

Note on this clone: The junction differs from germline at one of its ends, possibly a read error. CDR3 DNA: TGTGCCAGCAGCCCCGGGACTAGCGGGGGGCCGTGGCGTGACTTC. This encodes CASSPGTSGGPWRDF. The chain employs TRBV5-4 and TRBJ2-7, with TRBD2 matching over 15 bases. This CDR3 comprises 15 residues. Germline V gene sequence: CDR1 SGHNT, CDR2 YYREEE (reference sequence).

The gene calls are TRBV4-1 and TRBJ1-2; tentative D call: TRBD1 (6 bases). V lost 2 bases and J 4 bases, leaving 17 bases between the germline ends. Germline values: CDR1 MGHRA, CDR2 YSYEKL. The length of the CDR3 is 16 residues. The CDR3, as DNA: TGCGCCAGCAGCCAAAACCGGGACACGGTGTCCTATGGCTACACCTTC. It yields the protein CASSQNRDTVSYGYTF.

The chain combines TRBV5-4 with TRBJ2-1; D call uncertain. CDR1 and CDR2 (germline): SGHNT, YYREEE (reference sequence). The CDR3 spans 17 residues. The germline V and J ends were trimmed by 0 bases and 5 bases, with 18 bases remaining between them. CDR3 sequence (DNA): TGTGCCAGCAGCTTGGAAGGCCGCGGCGCTCTGAACAATGAGCAGTTCTTC. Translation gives CASSLEGRGALNNEQFF.

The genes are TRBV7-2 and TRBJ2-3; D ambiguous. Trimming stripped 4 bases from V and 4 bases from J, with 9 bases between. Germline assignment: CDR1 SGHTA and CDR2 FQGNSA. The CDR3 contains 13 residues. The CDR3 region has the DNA TGTGCCAGCAGCTGGATAGGCGCAGATACGCAGTATTTT. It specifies CASSWIGADTQYF.

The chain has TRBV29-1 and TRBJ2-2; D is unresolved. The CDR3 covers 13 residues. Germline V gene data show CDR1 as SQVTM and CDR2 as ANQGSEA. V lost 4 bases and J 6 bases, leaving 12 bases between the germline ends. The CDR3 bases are TGCAGCGTTGTGGTCATCGGTGCCGGGGAGCTGTTTTTT. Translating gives CSVVVIGAGELFF.

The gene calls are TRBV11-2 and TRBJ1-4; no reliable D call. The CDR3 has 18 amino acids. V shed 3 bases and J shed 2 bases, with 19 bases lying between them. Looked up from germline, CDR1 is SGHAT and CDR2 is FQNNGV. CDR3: CASSFRRQGLGTNEKLFF. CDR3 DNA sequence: TGTGCCAGCAGCTTCCGACGACAAGGACTGGGGACTAATGAAAAACTGTTTTTT.

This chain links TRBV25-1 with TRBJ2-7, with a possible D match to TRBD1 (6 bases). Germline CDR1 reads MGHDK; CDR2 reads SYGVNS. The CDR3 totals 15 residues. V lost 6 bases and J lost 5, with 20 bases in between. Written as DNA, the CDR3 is TGTGCCAGCAGCGGAACAGTTGCAGGGGTGGACGAGCAGTACTTC. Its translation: CASSGTVAGVDEQYF.

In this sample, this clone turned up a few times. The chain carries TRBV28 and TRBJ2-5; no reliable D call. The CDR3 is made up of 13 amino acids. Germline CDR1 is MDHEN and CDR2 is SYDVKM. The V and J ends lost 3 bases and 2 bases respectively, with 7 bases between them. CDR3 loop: CASSLSIQETQYF. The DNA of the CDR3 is TGTGCCAGCAGTTTGTCCATTCAAGAGACCCAGTACTTC. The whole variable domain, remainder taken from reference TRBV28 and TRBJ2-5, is DVKVTQSSRYLVKRTGEKVFLECVQDMDHENMFWYRQDPGLGLRLIYFSYDVKMKEKGDIPEGYSVSREKKERFSLILESASTNQTSMYLCASSLSIQETQYFGPGTRLLVL.

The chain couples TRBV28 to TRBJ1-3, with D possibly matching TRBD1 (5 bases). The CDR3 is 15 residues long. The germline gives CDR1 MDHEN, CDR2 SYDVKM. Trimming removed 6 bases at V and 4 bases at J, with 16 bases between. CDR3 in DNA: TGTGCCAGCAGCCCTGGGGGGAGGATCGGAAACACCATATATTTT. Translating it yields CASSPGGRIGNTIYF. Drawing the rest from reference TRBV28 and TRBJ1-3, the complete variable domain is DVKVTQSSRYLVKRTGEKVFLECVQDMDHENMFWYRQDPGLGLRLIYFSYDVKMKEKGDIPEGYSVSREKKERFSLILESASTNQTSMYLCASSPGGRIGNTIYFGEGSWLTVV.

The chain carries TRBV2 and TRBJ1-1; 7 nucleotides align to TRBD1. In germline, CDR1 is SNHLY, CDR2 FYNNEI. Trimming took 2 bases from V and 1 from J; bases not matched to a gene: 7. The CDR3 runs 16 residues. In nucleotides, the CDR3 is TGTGCCAGCAGTGAACATGCCGGGACAGCGAACACTGAAGCTTTCTTT. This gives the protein CASSEHAGTANTEAFF. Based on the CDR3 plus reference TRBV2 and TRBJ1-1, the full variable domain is EPEVTQTPSHQVTQMGQEVILRCVPISNHLYFYWYRQILGQKVEFLVSFYNNEISEKSEIFDDQFSVERPDGSNFTLKIRSTKLEDSAMYFCASSEHAGTANTEAFFGQGTRLTVV.

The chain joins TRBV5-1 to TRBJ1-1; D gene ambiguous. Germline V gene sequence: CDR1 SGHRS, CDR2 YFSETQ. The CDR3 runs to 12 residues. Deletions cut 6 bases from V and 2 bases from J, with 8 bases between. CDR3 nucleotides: TGCGCCAGCAAGGCATCCAACACTGAAGCTTTCTTT. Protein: CASKASNTEAFF. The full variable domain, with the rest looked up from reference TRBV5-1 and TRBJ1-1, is KAGVTQTPRYLIKTRGQQVTLSCSPISGHRSVSWYQQTPGQGLQFLFEYFSETQRNKGNFPGRFSGRQFSNSRSEMNVSTLELGDSALYLCASKASNTEAFFGQGTRLTVV.

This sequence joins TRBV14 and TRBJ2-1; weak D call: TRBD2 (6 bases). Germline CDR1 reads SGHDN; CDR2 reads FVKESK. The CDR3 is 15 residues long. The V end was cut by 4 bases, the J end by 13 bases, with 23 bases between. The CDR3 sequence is CASSREISTRTKQFF. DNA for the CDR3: TGTGCCAGCAGCCGTGAGATTAGTACGAGGACTAAACAGTTCTTC.

Here the CDR3 reads CASSQRPLAGAYEQYF. The CDR3 DNA is TGTGCCAGCAGCCAACGCCCACTAGCGGGGGCATACGAGCAGTACTTC. The rearrangement joins TRBV3-1 (or the pseudogene TRBV3-2) to TRBJ2-7, with 11 bases matching TRBD2. The V segment lost 2 bases and the J segment 4 bases; nucleotides outside the gene matches: 7. This CDR3 has 16 residues. The germline V gene encodes CDR1 LGHDT and CDR2 YNNKEL (reference sequence).

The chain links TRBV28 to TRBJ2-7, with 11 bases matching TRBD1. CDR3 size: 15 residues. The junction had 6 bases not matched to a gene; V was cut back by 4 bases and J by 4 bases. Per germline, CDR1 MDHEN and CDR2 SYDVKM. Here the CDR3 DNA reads TGTGCCAGCAGTTCGCCCGGACAGGGGGCTTACGAGCAGTACTTC. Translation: CASSSPGQGAYEQYF.

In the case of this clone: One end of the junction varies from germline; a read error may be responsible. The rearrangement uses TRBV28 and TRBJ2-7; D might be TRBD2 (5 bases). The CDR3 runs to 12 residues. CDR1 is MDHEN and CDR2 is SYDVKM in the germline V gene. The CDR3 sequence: CASSVGGALVIF. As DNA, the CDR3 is TGTGCCAGCAGTGTCGGAGGAGCCCTCGTCATTTTC.

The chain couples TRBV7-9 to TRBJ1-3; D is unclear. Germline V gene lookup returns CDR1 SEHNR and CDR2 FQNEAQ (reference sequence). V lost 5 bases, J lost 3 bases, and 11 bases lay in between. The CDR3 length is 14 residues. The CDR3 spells CASSVTVGGNTIYF. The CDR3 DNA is TGTGCCAGCAGCGTAACAGTGGGTGGAAACACCATATATTTT.

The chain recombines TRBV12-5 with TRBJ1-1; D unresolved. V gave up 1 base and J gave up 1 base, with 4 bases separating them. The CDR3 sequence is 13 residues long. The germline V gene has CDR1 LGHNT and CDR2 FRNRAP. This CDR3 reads CASGLDRNTEAFF. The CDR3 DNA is TGTGCTAGTGGTTTGGACCGGAACACTGAAGCTTTCTTT. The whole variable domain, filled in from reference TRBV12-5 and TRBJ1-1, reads DARVTQTPRHKVTEMGQEVTMRCQPILGHNTVFWYRQTMMQGLELLAYFRNRAPLDDSGMPKDRFSAEMPDATLATLKIQPSEPRDSAVYFCASGLDRNTEAFFGQGTRLTVV.

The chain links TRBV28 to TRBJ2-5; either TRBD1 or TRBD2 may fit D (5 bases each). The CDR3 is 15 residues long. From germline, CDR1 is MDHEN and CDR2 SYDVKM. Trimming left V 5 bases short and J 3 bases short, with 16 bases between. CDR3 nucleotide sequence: TGTGCCAGCAGTCTTCGGGGCCGAGGGGAAGAGACCCAGTACTTC. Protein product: CASSLRGRGEETQYF. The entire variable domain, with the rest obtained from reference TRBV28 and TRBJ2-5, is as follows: DVKVTQSSRYLVKRTGEKVFLECVQDMDHENMFWYRQDPGLGLRLIYFSYDVKMKEKGDIPEGYSVSREKKERFSLILESASTNQTSMYLCASSLRGRGEETQYFGPGTRLLVL.